The 31 T cell receptor beta chains below were found in one sample sequenced in a study of cytomegalovirus exposure and HLA in healthy donors. The primer mix had 60 Vbeta and 13 Jbeta primers. Generated by immunoSEQ multiplex PCR, the TCRdb table keeps only in-frame clones and is missing some. The sample records about 60,000 clones, 70% to 80% being singletons. The sequenced sample consisted of PBMCs. The receptors stem from a woman aged 60-70 years in good health and CMV-seropositive.

The V call is TRBV30, the J call TRBJ2-7; TRBD1 matches at 7 bases. The ends lost 3 bases at V and 1 base at J; junction bases unmatched: 3. The CDR3 extends over 13 amino acids. The germline gives CDR1 GTSNPN, CDR2 SVGIG (reference sequence). CDR3 in DNA: TGTGCCTGGAGCCCGGGACAGTCCTACGAGCAGTACTTC. Translated: CAWSPGQSYEQYF.

V and J are TRBV10-3 and TRBJ2-6; 7 bases match TRBD1. Germline values: CDR1 ENHRY, CDR2 SYGVKD. This CDR3 has 16 residues. V lost 4 bases to trimming and J lost 0 bases; unmatched junction nucleotides: 3. CDR3 protein: CAISGQGHSGANVLTF. CDR3 bases: TGTGCCATCAGTGGACAGGGTCACTCTGGGGCCAACGTCCTGACTTTC.

The rearrangement joins TRBV7-2 to TRBJ2-1, with 8 bases that match TRBD2. The CDR3 totals 17 residues. CDR1 and CDR2 (germline): SGHTA, FQGNSA. Trimming cost V 0 bases and J 0 bases; bases outside gene matches: 4. The chain's CDR3 is CASSLAWAGGSYNEQFF. CDR3 in DNA: TGTGCCAGCAGCTTAGCGTGGGCGGGAGGCTCCTACAATGAGCAGTTCTTC.

The V and J genes are TRBV27 and TRBJ2-5, with 9 bases identical to TRBD1. Trimming took 5 bases from V and 3 from J; bases not matched to a gene: 25. Per germline, CDR1 MNHEY and CDR2 SMNVEV (reference sequence). This CDR3 has 21 amino acids. CDR3 sequence reads: CASSASRTGVPQLQRKETQYF. CDR3 coding DNA: TGTGCCAGCAGTGCCTCAAGGACAGGGGTTCCCCAATTGCAAAGGAAAGAGACCCAGTACTTC.

The chain links TRBV27 to TRBJ1-1; a weak D match, TRBD1 (6 bases). Trimming took off 6 bases at V and 7 bases at J, with 9 bases between the two ends. CDR1 and CDR2 from the germline V gene are MNHEY and SMNVEV (reference sequence). The CDR3 runs to 11 residues. CDR3 residues: CASRGGFEAFF. The CDR3 region has the DNA TGTGCCAGCAGAGGGGGATTTGAAGCTTTCTTT.

The chain couples TRBV7-3 to TRBJ2-7, with a tentative D call TRBD2 (5 bases). This CDR3 is built from 12 residues. In germline, CDR1 is SGHTA, CDR2 FQGTGA. Trimming stripped 6 bases from V and 3 bases from J, with 9 bases between. The CDR3 DNA follows: TGTGCCAGCAGTCTAGCAAACTACGAGCAGTACTTC. This codes for CASSLANYEQYF.

The rearrangement joins TRBV7-2 to TRBJ2-5; 8 positions match TRBD2. Looked up from germline, CDR1 is SGHTA and CDR2 is FQGNSA. The CDR3 length is 17 residues. V trimming: 0 bases; J trimming: 5 bases; junction bases outside the gene matches: 11. This CDR3 is CASSLAVVPGGSETQYF. The DNA of the CDR3 is TGTGCCAGCAGCTTAGCGGTGGTCCCGGGGGGGAGCGAGACCCAGTACTTC.

The chain recombines TRBV25-1 with TRBJ1-2; 7 bases are a match to TRBD1. Germline loops: CDR1 MGHDK, CDR2 SYGVNS. CDR3 length: 14 amino acids. V lost 1 base, J lost 4 bases, and 3 bases stayed unmatched. CDR3 residues: CASSELGTVYGYTF. CDR3 nucleotides: TGTGCCAGCAGTGAATTAGGGACAGTCTATGGCTACACCTTC.

This clone was detected a few times. The V and J genes are TRBV5-1 and TRBJ1-4; TRBD1 is a possible D gene (6 bases). CDR3 length equals 18 residues. V gave up 2 bases and J gave up 1 base, with 18 bases separating them. Germline loops: CDR1 SGHRS, CDR2 YFSETQ. In DNA form, the CDR3 reads TGCGCCAGCAGCTTCGGGTCCTGGCAGGGGTTAACTAATGAAAAACTGTTTTTT. Translated: CASSFGSWQGLTNEKLFF.

Of note for this clone: One end of the junction is discordant with germline, which a read error may explain. The V call is TRBV7-9, the J call TRBJ1-3; TRBD1 agrees at 8 bases. The CDR3 is made up of 14 amino acids. Germline V lookup: CDR1 SEHNR, CDR2 FQNEAQ (reference sequence). CDR3 DNA: TGTGCCAGCAGCTCGTTCCGGGACAGGCATCCCGGGGATTTT. It encodes CASSSFRDRHPGDF.

The rearrangement links TRBV7-7 to TRBJ2-1, with a possible D match to TRBD2 (5 bases). Per germline, CDR1 SSHAT and CDR2 FNYEAQ (reference sequence). The length of the CDR3 is 16 residues. V was trimmed by 0 bases and J by 10 bases, leaving 19 bases between them. The CDR3 sequence is CASSLASGALDGEQFF. The CDR3 region has the DNA TGTGCCAGCAGCTTAGCCAGCGGTGCCCTCGATGGGGAGCAGTTCTTC.

The V gene is TRBV5-4, the J gene TRBJ1-2; D not certain. CDR1 is SGHNT, CDR2 YYREEE, per germline (reference sequence). The CDR3 spans 14 residues. Trimming pared 0 bases from V and 7 bases from J, leaving 13 bases between. The CDR3 here is CASSLEAGRGGYTF. CDR3 DNA: TGTGCCAGCAGCTTGGAAGCAGGTCGGGGTGGCTACACCTTC.

J is TRBJ2-3 and V is TRBV29-1, with 13 bases fitting TRBD2. Germline V lookup: CDR1 SQVTM, CDR2 ANQGSEA. Trimming removed 7 bases from V and 3 bases from J; junction bases left unmatched: 7. CDR3 length: 15 residues. CDR3 sequence (DNA): TGCAGCGCCATCAGGACTAGCGGGGGAACAGATACGCAGTATTTT. It encodes CSAIRTSGGTDTQYF.

This clone was found a few times. The rearrangement uses TRBV7-2 and TRBJ2-7; the match to TRBD1 covers 7 bases. The V segment lost 6 bases and the J segment 1 base; nucleotides outside the gene matches: 9. This CDR3 contains 15 residues. CDR1 SGHTA and CDR2 FQGNSA come from the germline V gene. This CDR3 reads CASRRQGNPSYEQYF. CDR3 in DNA: TGTGCCAGCAGGAGACAGGGTAACCCATCCTACGAGCAGTACTTC.

The J gene is TRBJ2-7, the V gene TRBV18; D gene unclear. The germline V and J ends were trimmed by 5 bases and 3 bases, with 14 bases remaining between them. This CDR3 is built from 14 residues. Germline-derived CDR1 and CDR2 are KGHSH and LQKENI. In DNA, the CDR3 is TGTGCCAGCTCATCACAACCCAGTGTCTACGAGCAGTACTTC. Translated: CASSSQPSVYEQYF.

The table lists this clone with a few counts. The chain is built from TRBV19 and TRBJ1-2; D gene ambiguous. From germline, CDR1 is LNHDA and CDR2 SQIVND (reference sequence). V was cut by 7 bases and J by 4 bases, with 19 bases left in between. The CDR3 covers 15 residues. CDR3 DNA: TGTGCCAGTACGAACCAACGGGGATTGCGCTATGGCTACACCTTC. Protein sequence: CASTNQRGLRYGYTF. The whole variable domain, remainder taken from reference TRBV19 and TRBJ1-2, is DGGITQSPKYLFRKEGQNVTLSCEQNLNHDAMYWYRQDPGQGLRLIYYSQIVNDFQKGDIAEGYSVSREKKESFPLTVTSAQKNPTAFYLCASTNQRGLRYGYTFGSGTRLTVV.

This clone was seen more than once but under ten times. The genes are TRBV9 and TRBJ1-6; 9 bases are a match to TRBD1. The CDR3 length is 15 residues. The J segment lost 9 bases and the V segment lost 4 bases, leaving 8 bases of the junction unmatched. The V gene's germline CDR1 is SGDLS and CDR2 YYNGEE. CDR3 DNA sequence: TGTGCCAGCAGCTCGACGGACAGGGGACGTTCACCCCTCCACTTT. It codes for CASSSTDRGRSPLHF.

The genes are TRBV6-5 and TRBJ2-5; a weak D match, TRBD2 (6 bases). The germline V gene has CDR1 MNHEY and CDR2 SVGAGI. V was shortened by 1 base and J by 4 bases, with 10 bases between the two germline ends. This CDR3 spans 14 amino acids. The CDR3 here is CASSYWRVGETQYF. The CDR3 nucleotides are TGTGCCAGCAGTTACTGGAGGGTAGGAGAGACCCAGTACTTC.

V and J are TRBV5-8 and TRBJ2-3; TRBD1 might be the D (5 bases). Germline CDR1 reads SGHTS; CDR2 reads YDEGEE. There are 15 residues in the CDR3. The V end lost 1 base, the J end lost 4 bases, and 13 bases lay between the germline ends. CDR3 sequence: CASSLSGWIADTQYF. The CDR3 DNA follows: TGTGCCAGCAGCTTGTCAGGGTGGATTGCAGATACGCAGTATTTT.

The J gene is TRBJ1-2, the V gene TRBV5-8; 8 bases fit TRBD1. CDR1 and CDR2 (germline): SGHTS, YDEGEE. The CDR3 is 14 amino acids. With V trimmed by 5 bases and J by 2 bases, 5 bases remained unmatched. CDR3 sequence reads: CASSPGQGNYGYTF. CDR3 nucleotides: TGTGCCAGCAGTCCTGGACAGGGAAACTATGGCTACACCTTC.

V gene TRBV2 combines with J gene TRBJ1-4, with no clear D. CDR1 and CDR2 (germline): SNHLY, FYNNEI. This CDR3 has 13 amino acids. The germline V and J ends were trimmed by 5 bases and 6 bases, with 10 bases remaining between them. The CDR3 loop reads CASSTQLYEKLFF. The CDR3 DNA reads as TGTGCCAGCAGTACACAGCTTTATGAAAAACTGTTTTTT.

The chain joins TRBV5-1 to TRBJ2-5, with TRBD2 identical over 7 bases. Trimming took 3 bases from V and 3 from J; bases not matched to a gene: 11. Germline-derived CDR1 and CDR2 are SGHRS and YFSETQ. CDR3 length: 16 residues. CDR3 sequence: CASSWGPASGEETQYF. DNA of the CDR3: TGCGCCAGCAGCTGGGGACCCGCTAGCGGTGAAGAGACCCAGTACTTC.

This clone occurred a few times. The genes are TRBV19 and TRBJ1-2, with 7 bases fitting TRBD1. CDR1 is LNHDA and CDR2 is SQIVND in the germline V gene (reference sequence). The CDR3 sequence is 13 residues long. V lost 6 bases, J lost 4 bases, and 5 bases stayed unmatched. CDR3 nucleotides: TGTGCCAGTAGCAAGGGACAGATCTATGGCTACACCTTC. It is translated as CASSKGQIYGYTF.

This clone was found once. This chain joins TRBV10-3 and TRBJ1-3, with 7 positions matching TRBD1. The V gene end was trimmed by 8 bases and the J gene end by 0 bases; junction bases not matched to a gene: 4. The CDR3 runs 14 residues. Germline V gives CDR1 ENHRY, CDR2 SYGVKD. The CDR3 here is CAIGQDYSGNTIYF. CDR3 DNA: TGTGCCATCGGACAGGACTACTCTGGAAACACCATATATTTT.

This clone was recorded a few times. This chain joins TRBV6-5 and TRBJ1-5, with 7 nucleotides matching TRBD1. The junction had 8 bases not matched to a gene; V was cut back by 5 bases and J by 7 bases. Per germline, CDR1 MNHEY and CDR2 SVGAGI. The CDR3 runs 14 residues. Here the CDR3 reads CASSIQGGRQPQHF. The CDR3 nucleotides read TGTGCCAGCAGTATCCAGGGGGGACGACAGCCCCAGCATTTT.

This rearrangement joins TRBV25-1 to TRBJ1-5; D not certain. The germline V gene has CDR1 MGHDK and CDR2 SYGVNS. The CDR3 has 16 amino acids. Trimming removed 5 bases from V and 3 bases from J, with 17 bases in between. CDR3 protein: CASSPPGKRYNQPQHF. In DNA form, the CDR3 reads TGTGCCAGCAGTCCCCCGGGGAAGCGCTACAATCAGCCCCAGCATTTT.

This clone has more than one count but fewer than ten. V is TRBV6-6 and J is TRBJ1-2; D gene ambiguous. Trimming removed 4 bases from V and 8 bases from J, with 11 bases in between. CDR1 is MNHNY and CDR2 is SVGAGI in the germline V gene (reference sequence). The CDR3 is made up of 12 amino acids. This CDR3 is CASSSEGVGYTF. CDR3 coding DNA: TGTGCCAGCAGTTCCGAGGGAGTGGGCTACACCTTC.

This clone appeared a single time. This chain uses TRBV6-5 with TRBJ2-3, with a weak D call TRBD1 (5 bases). Germline values: CDR1 MNHEY, CDR2 SVGAGI. CDR3 size: 13 residues. Trimming took off 4 bases at V and 3 bases at J, with 8 bases between the two ends. This CDR3 reads CASSLPGTDTQYF. In DNA form, the CDR3 reads TGTGCCAGCAGTTTGCCAGGGACAGATACGCAGTATTTT.

This clone was seen a handful of times. V gene TRBV6-1 combines with J gene TRBJ1-1; tentatively, D is TRBD1 (6 bases). Deletions cut 4 bases from V and 6 bases from J, with 12 bases between. This CDR3 has 13 amino acids. The germline gives CDR1 MNHNS, CDR2 SASEGT. CDR3 nucleotide sequence: TGTGCCAGCAGTGGACTCGGACAGCCTGAAGCTTTCTTT. Translating gives CASSGLGQPEAFF.

V is TRBV5-6 and J is TRBJ1-1, with D maybe TRBD1 (5 bases). This CDR3 region has 15 residues. The V end lost 0 bases, the J end lost 7 bases, and 16 bases lay between the germline ends. The germline gives CDR1 SGHDT, CDR2 YYEEEE. CDR3 coding DNA: TGTGCCAGCAGCTTGGGTAGGCAGGGTTCGTATGAAGCTTTCTTT. It encodes CASSLGRQGSYEAFF.

This clone was seen just once. This chain joins TRBV21-1 and TRBJ2-5; the table's D gene call, TRBD1, was not cross checked with the DNA. With the DNA end fitting TRBJ2-7 better, the J assignment may be wrong. TRBV21-1 is listed as a pseudogene. The CDR3 totals 16 residues. The CDR3 bases are TGTGCCAGCAGCATGGTACGAGGGACAGTTACCTACGAGCAGTACTTC. This translates into CASSMVRGTVTYEQYF.